The 26 T cell receptor beta chains below all came from one sample that was sequenced in a study of blood T cell repertoires in COVID-19. Assay used: immunoSEQ multiplex PCR; TCRdb lists only in-frame clones, some missing. The sample contains some 150,000 clones, about 79% of which appear only once. Sequencing was done on a sample of peripheral blood. These receptors came from a woman older than 75 with active or convalescent COVID-19.

The chain joins TRBV4-1 to TRBJ1-6, with D possibly TRBD1 on 5 matching bases. The CDR3 contains 17 residues. Looked up from germline, CDR1 is MGHRA and CDR2 is YSYEKL. V dropped 5 bases and J dropped 7 bases, with 21 bases sitting between them. As DNA, the CDR3 is TGCGCCAGCAGCAGCCCCAGGCCGGCAAGGGGAAATTCACCCCTCCACTTT. This codes for CASSSPRPARGNSPLHF.

The genes are TRBV27 and TRBJ1-6; D is undetermined. Trimming removed 0 bases at V and 5 bases at J, with 17 bases between. The CDR3 loop spans 18 amino acids. Looked up from germline, CDR1 is MNHEY and CDR2 is SMNVEV (reference sequence). CDR3 sequence (DNA): TGTGCCAGCAGTTTATCTCCCACCAAACGACACCATAATTCACCCCTCCACTTT. Amino acid sequence: CASSLSPTKRHHNSPLHF.

This clone was found once. The chain recombines TRBV30 with TRBJ1-1; D gene ambiguous. V was shortened by 1 base and J by 6 bases, with 6 bases between the two germline ends. The germline V gene has CDR1 GTSNPN and CDR2 SVGIG (reference sequence). CDR3 size: 11 residues. The CDR3 nucleotides are TGTGCCTGGAGTGACCAGGCTGAAGCTTTCTTT. Translating gives CAWSDQAEAFF.

The rearrangement joins TRBV3-1 (or the pseudogene TRBV3-2) to TRBJ1-2; TRBD1 agrees at 7 bases. The CDR3 totals 13 residues. V was pared by 6 bases and J by 8 bases, with 9 bases of the junction left unmatched. CDR1 and CDR2 from the germline V gene are LGHDT and YNNKEL (reference sequence). The CDR3 DNA follows: TGTGCCAGCAGATCCATCGGGACAGACGGCTACACCTTC. Amino acid sequence: CASRSIGTDGYTF.

The chain joins TRBV7-2 to TRBJ1-3; TRBD1 is a possible D gene (5 bases). CDR3 length equals 15 residues. Germline V CDR1 and CDR2: SGHTA, FQGNSA. With 1 base removed from V and 2 bases from J, the gap between germline ends came to 9 bases. The CDR3 reads CASSLVVRAGNTIYF. CDR3 bases: TGTGCCAGCAGCTTAGTCGTCAGGGCTGGAAACACCATATATTTT.

The chain combines TRBV5-1 with TRBJ2-7; 7 nucleotides agree with TRBD1. This CDR3 comprises 14 residues. The V segment lost 9 bases and the J segment 0 bases; nucleotides outside the gene matches: 9. Germline-derived CDR1 and CDR2 are SGHRS and YFSETQ. The CDR3 is CATSDRSNSYEQYF. CDR3 DNA: TGCGCCACCTCGGACAGGTCGAACTCCTACGAGCAGTACTTC. Complete variable domain (other parts from reference TRBV5-1 and TRBJ2-7): KAGVTQTPRYLIKTRGQQVTLSCSPISGHRSVSWYQQTPGQGLQFLFEYFSETQRNKGNFPGRFSGRQFSNSRSEMNVSTLELGDSALYLCATSDRSNSYEQYFGPGTRLTVT.

The genes are TRBV27 and TRBJ2-1, with TRBD1 identical over 7 bases. Germline V gene data show CDR1 as MNHEY and CDR2 as SMNVEV (reference sequence). The CDR3 has 20 residues. Trimming took 3 bases from V and 2 from J; bases not matched to a gene: 19. The CDR3, as DNA: TGTGCCAGCAGTTTTATCTTCAGGGGGTCTATTAAGGTCACCTACAATGAGCAGTTCTTC. This codes for CASSFIFRGSIKVTYNEQFF.

The chain joins TRBV7-9 to TRBJ2-1, with 8 bases aligning to TRBD1. Germline V lookup: CDR1 SEHNR, CDR2 FQNEAQ (reference sequence). This CDR3 has 12 residues. After removal of 6 bases from V and 10 bases from J, the junction contained 5 bases not matched to a gene. In DNA, the CDR3 is TGTGCCAGCAGTCGAACAGGGGGGGAGCAGTTCTTC. It encodes CASSRTGGEQFF.

CDR3 in DNA: TGTGCCAGCAGCGCAGCCGGGAACTCTGGAAACACCATATATTTT. Translated, it gives CASSAAGNSGNTIYF. V and J are TRBV9 and TRBJ1-3; D unresolved. With 3 bases removed from V and 0 bases from J, the gap between germline ends came to 10 bases. The CDR3 extends over 15 amino acids. Germline CDR1 is SGDLS and CDR2 is YYNGEE.

The chain carries TRBV5-1 and TRBJ2-1, with TRBD2 matching over 7 bases. The length of the CDR3 is 17 residues. Trimming cost V 4 bases and J 5 bases; bases outside gene matches: 15. Germline-derived CDR1 and CDR2 are SGHRS and YFSETQ. CDR3 loop: CASSQRTRRQGDNEQFF. For the CDR3, the DNA is TGCGCCAGCAGCCAGCGGACTAGACGACAAGGGGACAATGAGCAGTTCTTC.

The CDR3 reads CASSAKGLAGLEQFF. The CDR3 region has the DNA TGTGCCAGCAGCGCGAAGGGACTAGCGGGGCTTGAGCAGTTCTTC. V and J are TRBV7-2 and TRBJ2-1; TRBD2 aligns across 13 bases. Germline V gene lookup returns CDR1 SGHTA and CDR2 FQGNSA. V dropped 5 bases and J dropped 9; count of bases not matched to a gene: 7. CDR3 length: 15 amino acids. The full variable domain, completed using reference TRBV7-2 and TRBJ2-1, is GAGVSQSPSNKVTEKGKDVELRCDPISGHTALYWYRQSLGQGLEFLIYFQGNSAPDKSGLPSDRFSAERTGGSVSTLTIQRTQQEDSAVYLCASSAKGLAGLEQFFGPGTRLTVL.

This chain joins TRBV7-9 and TRBJ1-1, with 9 bases fitting TRBD1. V shed 5 bases, J shed 3 bases, and the junction held 7 bases outside the gene matches. The CDR3 has 15 amino acids. Germline V gene lookup returns CDR1 SEHNR and CDR2 FQNEAQ (reference sequence). The chain's CDR3 is CASSEQGARDTEAFF. CDR3 coding DNA: TGTGCCAGCAGCGAACAGGGGGCAAGGGACACTGAAGCTTTCTTT.

This clone showed up just a few times. The V and J genes are TRBV19 and TRBJ1-5; 9 bases match TRBD1. Germline CDR1 is LNHDA and CDR2 is SQIVND (reference sequence). Trimming at V came to 5 bases and at J to 4 bases, leaving 9 bases not matched to a gene. This CDR3 has 16 residues. CDR3 sequence reads: CASSPDRGGRNQPQHF. As DNA, the CDR3 is TGTGCCAGTAGTCCAGACAGGGGGGGCCGAAATCAGCCCCAGCATTTT.

J is TRBJ2-7 and V is TRBV6-2 or TRBV6-3, with 7 bases matching TRBD2. CDR1 MNHEY and CDR2 SVGEGT come from the germline V gene. Trimming at V came to 2 bases and at J to 2 bases, leaving 6 bases not matched to a gene. The CDR3 covers 15 residues. The CDR3 region has the DNA TGTGCCAGCAGTTACCCTAGCGGATTACCCTACGAGCAGTACTTC. This sequence encodes CASSYPSGLPYEQYF.

The rearrangement links TRBV18 to TRBJ2-1; no clear D gene. V lost 6 bases, J lost 6 bases, and 9 bases lay in between. This CDR3 contains 12 residues. In germline, CDR1 is KGHSH, CDR2 LQKENI. This CDR3 is CASSSPGNEQFF. Written as DNA, the CDR3 is TGTGCCAGCTCTTCCCCGGGCAATGAGCAGTTCTTC.

Notes on this clone: The same CDR3 is also encoded by other DNA sequences in this sample. The V gene is TRBV5-1, the J gene TRBJ1-1; D gene unclear. This CDR3 contains 14 residues. Germline assignment: CDR1 SGHRS and CDR2 YFSETQ. Trimming stripped 0 bases from V and 0 bases from J, with 6 bases between. Here the CDR3 reads CASSLASMNTEAFF. CDR3 DNA: TGCGCCAGCAGCTTGGCGAGCATGAACACTGAAGCTTTCTTT.

In this sample, this clone turned up a few times. This chain links TRBV3-1 (or the pseudogene TRBV3-2) with TRBJ1-1, with D possibly being TRBD1 (6 bases). V was clipped by 6 bases and J by 1 base, with 12 bases between them. Germline values: CDR1 LGHDT, CDR2 YNNKEL (reference sequence). The CDR3 is 14 residues long. CDR3 residues: CASRARGSNTEAFF. Here the CDR3 DNA reads TGTGCCAGCAGGGCCAGGGGATCGAACACTGAAGCTTTCTTT.

The chain joins TRBV4-3 to TRBJ1-1, with TRBD1 as a possible D gene (6 bases). V was cut by 0 bases and J by 4 bases, with 12 bases left in between. This CDR3 is built from 15 residues. CDR1 and CDR2 from the germline V gene are LGHNA and YSLEER. The DNA of the CDR3 is TGCGCCAGCAGCCAAGATGGAACAGGGAGCACTGAAGCTTTCTTT. Translating it yields CASSQDGTGSTEAFF.

The chain joins TRBV30 to TRBJ1-2, with D unclear. Trimming cost V 0 bases and J 6 bases, with 8 bases left between them. The CDR3 contains 12 residues. In germline, CDR1 is GTSNPN, CDR2 SVGIG (reference sequence). The CDR3 is CAWSVHHDGYTF. DNA for the CDR3: TGTGCCTGGAGTGTACATCACGATGGCTACACCTTC.

This clone came up a few times. The chain is built from TRBV7-2 and TRBJ1-2, with TRBD1 matching over 8 bases. V was pared by 7 bases and J by 6 bases, with 10 bases of the junction left unmatched. The CDR3 sequence is 14 residues long. The germline V gene encodes CDR1 SGHTA and CDR2 FQGNSA. CDR3 DNA: TGTGCCAGCAACACGGGACAGGTGAGGGATGGCTACACCTTC. Protein product: CASNTGQVRDGYTF.

The chain employs TRBV28 and TRBJ1-2; D call uncertain. Trimming took off 6 bases at V and 1 base at J, with 9 bases between the two ends. This CDR3 has 13 residues. Germline CDR1 reads MDHEN; CDR2 reads SYDVKM. The CDR3 DNA sequence: TGTGCCAGCAGCCCCCCTTATAACTATGGCTACACCTTC. As protein: CASSPPYNYGYTF.

This sequence joins TRBV27 and TRBJ1-2; D perhaps matches TRBD1 (5 bases). Trimming stripped 8 bases from V and 4 bases from J, with 14 bases between. Germline CDR1 MNHEY, CDR2 SMNVEV (reference sequence). This CDR3 has 13 residues. CDR3 sequence: CASGPGGIYGYTF. CDR3 bases: TGTGCCAGCGGACCGGGGGGAATCTATGGCTACACCTTC.

The chain joins TRBV19 to TRBJ1-1; D is undetermined. Germline V gene data show CDR1 as LNHDA and CDR2 as SQIVND (reference sequence). The CDR3 is 12 residues long. Trimming cost V 7 bases and J 7 bases, with 13 bases left between them. The CDR3 DNA follows: TGTGCCAGTACCACCTGGGCCAATGAAGCTTTCTTT. Its protein is CASTTWANEAFF. Full variable domain (remainder filled in from reference TRBV19 and TRBJ1-1): DGGITQSPKYLFRKEGQNVTLSCEQNLNHDAMYWYRQDPGQGLRLIYYSQIVNDFQKGDIAEGYSVSREKKESFPLTVTSAQKNPTAFYLCASTTWANEAFFGQGTRLTVV.

There are many counts of this clone. The chain has TRBV19 and TRBJ2-1; 12 bases line up with TRBD2. The germline CDR1 and CDR2 sequences are LNHDA and SQIVND (reference sequence). The CDR3 runs to 14 residues. Trimming removed 5 bases from V and 10 bases from J; junction bases left unmatched: 6. The CDR3 sequence is CASSLTSGGREQFF. CDR3 DNA sequence: TGTGCCAGTAGTCTGACTAGCGGGGGTCGGGAGCAGTTCTTC.

The chain carries TRBV30 and TRBJ2-2, with 11 bases matching TRBD2. Losses at the gene ends were 2 bases for V and 4 bases for J; bases not matched to a gene: 18. The CDR3 is 20 residues long. CDR1 GTSNPN and CDR2 SVGIG come from the germline V gene (reference sequence). CDR3 amino acids: CAWSFGSVVAGGPLTGELFF. CDR3 sequence (DNA): TGTGCCTGGAGTTTCGGTTCCGTAGTAGCGGGGGGGCCGCTCACCGGGGAGCTGTTTTTT.

J is TRBJ1-2 and V is TRBV12-3 or TRBV12-4; a possible D gene is TRBD1 (6 bases). The V and J ends lost 7 bases and 7 bases respectively, with 16 bases between them. This CDR3 contains 13 residues. The DNA of the CDR3 is TGTGCCAGCACCCACATCAGGGGTTTTGGCTACACCTTC. As protein: CASTHIRGFGYTF.